Described below is a single TCR beta chain sequence and its context. Amplified TCR beta CDR3 regions came from RNA transcripts. RT-PCR in the first round (using the HTBI primer set) targeted the TCR CDR3. TCRdb processed the multiplex PCR reads anew with MiXCR; each CDR3 protein has one entry. The sample holds a few hundred thousand distinct CDR3 sequences, more than 15% seen once. This sample is drawn from a study of T cells in Graves' hyperthyroidism and ophthalmopathy. Enrolled ophthalmopathy patients presented with a Clinical Activity Score of at least 3, a NOSPECS grade of at least 4, and disease duration under 3 months. Based on clinical symptoms, serum thyroxine and TRAb, thyroid ultrasound and orbital computed tomography, diagnoses were reached. The sequence derives from a woman under 30 with Graves' ophthalmopathy. Sequenced input: blood.

This CDR3 is CSVIPQGYEQYF. The CDR3 DNA is TGCAGCGTCATACCACAGGGATACGAGCAGTACTTC. The chain links TRBV29-1 to TRBJ2-7, with D tentatively TRBD1 (6 bases). This CDR3 has 12 amino acids. The V and J ends lost 6 bases and 4 bases respectively, with 13 bases between them. CDR1 and CDR2 (germline): SQVTM, ANQGSEA.